These 14 T cell receptor beta chains originate from one sample sequenced in a study of PD-1 blockade in classical Hodgkin lymphoma. TCRdb keeps only in-frame clones here, not all; method: immunoSEQ multiplex PCR. The sample carries 55,000 to 75,000 clones, over 55% recorded once. Each of the patients experienced relapse following autologous stem cell transplantation, and their brentuximab vedotin exposure differed. The sequencing here drew on peripheral blood mononuclear cells (PBMCs), taken before the second cycle of nivolumab. The receptors come from a human donor with classical Hodgkin lymphoma.

This chain uses TRBV6-1 with TRBJ1-1; D is uncertain. Germline V gene data show CDR1 as MNHNS and CDR2 as SASEGT. CDR3 length equals 14 residues. V gave up 7 bases and J gave up 0 bases, with 12 bases separating them. Here the CDR3 reads CASTQTLMNTEAFF. As DNA, the CDR3 is TGTGCCAGCACCCAGACACTTATGAACACTGAAGCTTTCTTT.

This clone was observed a handful of times. The chain employs TRBV5-6 and TRBJ2-1; D ambiguous. The CDR3 is 14 residues long. The ends were cut back, 0 bases at V and 9 bases at J, with 13 bases in the middle. Germline CDR1 SGHDT, CDR2 YYEEEE. CDR3 coding DNA: TGTGCCAGCAGCTTGGGCCAGTGGCACGCTGAGCAGTTCTTC. Residues: CASSLGQWHAEQFF.

This clone has only one observation. The chain links TRBV7-8 to TRBJ2-1; a weak D match, TRBD2 (5 bases). The CDR3 runs to 16 residues. The V and J ends lost 1 base and 3 bases respectively, with 13 bases between them. Per the germline V gene, CDR1 is SGHVS and CDR2 is FQNEAQ. The CDR3 DNA follows: TGTGCCAGCAGCTTAGTCCGGGAAGCAATCTACAATGAGCAGTTCTTC. Translated: CASSLVREAIYNEQFF.

This clone was counted between two and nine times. V and J are TRBV28 and TRBJ2-7, with 8 bases lining up with TRBD1. The CDR3 runs to 15 residues. J was trimmed by 8 bases and V by 3 bases; bases with no gene match: 12. Germline V gene data show CDR1 as MDHEN and CDR2 as SYDVKM. CDR3 sequence (DNA): TGTGCCAGCAGTTTGAGGGGACAGGTGGCTACGCAGCAGTACTTC. As protein: CASSLRGQVATQQYF.

This clone was found a few times. The CDR3 region has the DNA TGTGCCAGCAGTTACTCACCGGGGGATGAGCAGTTCTTC. It codes for CASSYSPGDEQFF. This chain uses TRBV6-6 with TRBJ2-1; D possibly corresponds to TRBD2 (6 bases). With 0 bases removed from V and 8 bases from J, the gap between germline ends came to 8 bases. Germline V gives CDR1 MNHNY, CDR2 SVGAGI (reference sequence). The CDR3 has 13 amino acids.

V gene TRBV29-1 combines with J gene TRBJ2-5; D ambiguous. The length of the CDR3 is 11 residues. The ends were cut back, 6 bases at V and 3 bases at J, with 8 bases in the middle. Germline lookup yields CDR1 SQVTM and CDR2 ANQGSEA. Here the CDR3 reads CSVDGEETQYF. In DNA form, the CDR3 reads TGCAGCGTGGACGGTGAAGAGACCCAGTACTTC. The full variable domain, in which reference TRBV29-1 and TRBJ2-5 provide the parts outside the CDR3, is SAVISQKPSRDICQRGTSLTIQCQVDSQVTMMFWYRQQPGQSLTLIATANQGSEATYESGFVIDKFPISRPNLTFSTLTVSNMSPEDSSIYLCSVDGEETQYFGPGTRLLVL.

In its sample, this clone was seen once. The genes are TRBV11-3 and TRBJ2-2; D may be TRBD1 or TRBD2 (5 bases each). In germline, CDR1 is SGHNT, CDR2 YENEEA. The ends were cut back, 0 bases at V and 1 base at J, with 9 bases in the middle. The CDR3 sequence is 16 residues long. The CDR3 spells CASSLEGTKNTGELFF. CDR3 in DNA: TGTGCCAGCAGCTTAGAGGGGACCAAGAACACCGGGGAGCTGTTTTTT.

This clone was recorded at least ten times. The genes are TRBV15 and TRBJ1-2; maybe TRBD1 (5 bases). This CDR3 contains 15 residues. From germline, CDR1 is LNHNV and CDR2 YYDKDF (reference sequence). Trimming cost V 5 bases and J 4 bases, with 17 bases left between them. The CDR3 sequence is CATSVSRDRSYGYTF. The CDR3 nucleotides read TGTGCCACCAGCGTCTCCAGGGATAGAAGCTATGGCTACACCTTC.

On this clone: Other DNA sequences in this sample translate to the same CDR3. This sequence joins TRBV5-5 and TRBJ2-5; D is ambiguous. Germline loops: CDR1 SGHKS, CDR2 YYEKEE (reference sequence). The CDR3 contains 14 residues. Trimming took off 0 bases at V and 2 bases at J, with 8 bases between the two ends. CDR3 residues: CASSLGTGQETQYF. The CDR3 nucleotides read TGTGCCAGCAGCTTGGGGACCGGACAAGAGACCCAGTACTTC.

This sequence joins TRBV11-2 and TRBJ1-2; D not resolved. The CDR3 has 14 amino acids. Germline V lookup: CDR1 SGHAT, CDR2 FQNNGV. V shed 0 bases and J shed 8 bases, with 13 bases lying between them. Here the CDR3 reads CASSLDVASGGYTF. CDR3 DNA: TGTGCCAGCAGCTTAGATGTGGCATCAGGCGGCTACACCTTC.

This chain joins TRBV27 and TRBJ2-7, with a tentative D call TRBD2 (5 bases). CDR3 length: 17 amino acids. Trimming removed 4 bases at V and 1 base at J, with 20 bases between. Germline V lookup: CDR1 MNHEY, CDR2 SMNVEV (reference sequence). CDR3 nucleotides: TGTGCCAGCAGTTCGATCTCCCCCCTCGGAGGATCCTACGAGCAGTACTTC. The encoded protein is CASSSISPLGGSYEQYF.

V is TRBV18 and J is TRBJ2-5; D not certain. CDR3 size: 16 residues. With 3 bases removed from V and 5 bases from J, the gap between germline ends came to 19 bases. The germline gives CDR1 KGHSH, CDR2 LQKENI. The DNA for the CDR3 is TGTGCCAGCTCACCGAACGGTTACGGGTCCCGGGAGACCCAGTACTTC. Its protein is CASSPNGYGSRETQYF.

This clone has only one observation. The chain recombines TRBV18 with TRBJ2-7; D is undetermined. Trimming cost V 2 bases and J 7 bases, with 15 bases left between them. Looked up from germline, CDR1 is KGHSH and CDR2 is LQKENI. The CDR3 sequence is 14 residues long. In DNA form, the CDR3 reads TGTGCCAGCTCACCATTCCCCAGGAAAACAGAGCAGTACTTC. Encoded protein: CASSPFPRKTEQYF.

CDR3 nucleotides: TGTGCCAGCAGCTCACAGGAGGGAGTGGGCAATGGCTACACCTTC. Encoded protein: CASSSQEGVGNGYTF. This rearrangement joins TRBV7-9 to TRBJ1-2; D is perhaps TRBD1 (5 bases). The CDR3 loop spans 15 amino acids. Looked up from germline, CDR1 is SEHNR and CDR2 is FQNEAQ (reference sequence). The V gene lost 4 bases and the J gene lost 6 bases, with 18 bases spanning the gap.